This TCR beta chain was obtained from a study of breast tumors, draining lymph nodes, adjacent tissues. Study observations and caveats: Tumor and nontumor repertoires were significantly more similar in luminal-like than in basal-like breast cancer.

In regard to this clonotype: Its antigen is undetermined.

TCRdb passed the multiplex PCR reads through MiXCR, listing each CDR3 protein once. The data contain roughly 220,000 distinct CDR3 sequences, under 40% of them singletons. Axillary draining lymph nodes of breast cancer patients supplied the node samples. The sequenced material came from axillary lymph node tissue. The receptor was derived from a female donor with breast cancer. Some clones in this sample may be carry-over from other donors' samples.

CDR3 in amino acids: CASSFAPPFGTGTYNEQFF. The CDR3 DNA sequence: TGTGCCAGCAGTTTTGCCCCCCCATTTGGGACTGGAACCTACAATGAGCAGTTCTTC. V and J are TRBV28 and TRBJ2-1, with a possible D match to TRBD2 (6 bases). Germline V gene data show CDR1 as MDHEN and CDR2 as SYDVKM. The V end was cut by 3 bases, the J end by 2 bases, with 23 bases between. The length of the CDR3 is 19 residues.